This entry is about one T cell receptor beta chain. The sample originates from a study of shared clonotypes between healthy human individuals. V shed 5 bases, J shed 5 bases, and the junction held 11 bases outside the gene matches. The length of the CDR3 is 17 residues. Germline CDR1 is SGHTA and CDR2 is FQGNSA. Splitting of each subset's genomic DNA was done evenly across several immunoSEQ plates. Only in-frame clones appear in the TCRdb table, and some are missing; sequencing was by immunoSEQ multiplex PCR. The table has about 560,000 clones, roughly 79% seen once; the top ten hold 12%. The clonotype was recovered from a woman aged 40 to 50 in good health. Some clones in this sample may be carry-over from other donors' samples. The chain couples TRBV7-2 to TRBJ2-2, with TRBD1 identical over 10 bases. The sample consisted of PBMCs. The CDR3 coding sequence is TGTGCCAGCAGCCCACCGGGACAGGGGCTATTGACCGGGGAGCTGTTTTTT. It specifies CASSPPGQGLLTGELFF.